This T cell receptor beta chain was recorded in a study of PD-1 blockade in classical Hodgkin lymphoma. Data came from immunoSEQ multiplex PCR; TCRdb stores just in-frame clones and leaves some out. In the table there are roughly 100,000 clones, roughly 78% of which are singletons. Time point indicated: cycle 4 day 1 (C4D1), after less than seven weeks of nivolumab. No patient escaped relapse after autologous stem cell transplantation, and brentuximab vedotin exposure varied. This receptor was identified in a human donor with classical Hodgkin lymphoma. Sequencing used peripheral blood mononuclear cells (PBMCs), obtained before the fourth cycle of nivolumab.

The CDR3 DNA sequence: TGTGCCAGCAGCTTTTGGACAGGGATAGGCTACACCTTC. Translation gives CASSFWTGIGYTF. The genes are TRBV11-2 and TRBJ1-2; TRBD1 matches 8 bases. The CDR3 length is 13 residues. J was trimmed by 8 bases and V by 3 bases; bases with no gene match: 5. Germline V gene sequence: CDR1 SGHAT, CDR2 FQNNGV.